Given below is one TCR beta chain in context. Its antigen remains unidentified. This specimen belongs to a study of T cell responses to AZD1222 COVID-19 vaccine. About the research overall: Second-dose groups at about 4 or about 12 weeks were pooled. Study results and caveats: The donors showed a predominance of white British ancestry and of females, with possible underestimation of clonal diversity. None of the repertoires were sampled until the peak T cell response had passed. Spike was spanned by vaccine-associated CD4 TCRs, with dominance at 160-218 and 743-854.

Assay: immunoSEQ multiplex PCR; the TCRdb copy retains only in-frame clones and omits some. Of under 150,000 clones in the sample, roughly 89% were seen once. The germline V gene has CDR1 LNHNV and CDR2 YYDKDF (reference sequence). This CDR3 has 15 amino acids. Trimming cost V 0 bases and J 2 bases, with 10 bases left between them. The sample consisted of peripheral blood, taken on day 0 of AZD1222 vaccination. The chain employs TRBV15 and TRBJ1-2, with D unresolved. This sequence originates from an adult in good health. The CDR3 DNA reads as TGTGCCACCAGCAGAGATCGAAGGGAGAACTATGGCTACACCTTC. Translated, it gives CATSRDRRENYGYTF.